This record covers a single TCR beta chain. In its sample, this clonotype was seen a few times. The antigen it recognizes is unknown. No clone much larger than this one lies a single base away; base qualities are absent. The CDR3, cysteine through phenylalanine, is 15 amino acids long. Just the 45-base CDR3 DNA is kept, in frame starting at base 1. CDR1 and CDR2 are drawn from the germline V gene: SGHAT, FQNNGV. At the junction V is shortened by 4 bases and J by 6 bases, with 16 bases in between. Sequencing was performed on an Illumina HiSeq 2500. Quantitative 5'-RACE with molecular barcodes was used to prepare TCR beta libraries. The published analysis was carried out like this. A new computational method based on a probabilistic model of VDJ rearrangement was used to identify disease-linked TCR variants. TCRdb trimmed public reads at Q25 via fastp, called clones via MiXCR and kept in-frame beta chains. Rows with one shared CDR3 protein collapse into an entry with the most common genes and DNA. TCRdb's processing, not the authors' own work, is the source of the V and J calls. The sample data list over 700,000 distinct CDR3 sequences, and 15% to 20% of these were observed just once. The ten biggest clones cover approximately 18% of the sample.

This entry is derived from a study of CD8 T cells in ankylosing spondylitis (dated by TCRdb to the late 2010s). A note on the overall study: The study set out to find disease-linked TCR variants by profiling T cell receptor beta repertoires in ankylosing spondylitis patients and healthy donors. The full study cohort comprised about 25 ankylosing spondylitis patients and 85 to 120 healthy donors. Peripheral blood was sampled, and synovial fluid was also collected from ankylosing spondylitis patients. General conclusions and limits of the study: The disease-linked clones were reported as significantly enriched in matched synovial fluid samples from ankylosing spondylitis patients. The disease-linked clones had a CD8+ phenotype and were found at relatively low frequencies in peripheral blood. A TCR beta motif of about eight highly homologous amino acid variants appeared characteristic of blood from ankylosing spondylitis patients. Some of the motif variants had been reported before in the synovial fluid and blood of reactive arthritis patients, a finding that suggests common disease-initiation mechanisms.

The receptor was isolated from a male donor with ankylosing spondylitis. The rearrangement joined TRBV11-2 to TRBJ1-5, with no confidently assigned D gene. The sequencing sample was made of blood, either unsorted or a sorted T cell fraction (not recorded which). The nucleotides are TGTGCCAGCAGCTCACTCTCTATTAAGGGTCAGCCCCAGCATTTT. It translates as CASSSLSIKGQPQHF. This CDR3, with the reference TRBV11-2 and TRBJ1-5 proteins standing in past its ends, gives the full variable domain EAGVAQSPRYKIIEKRQSVAFWCNPISGHATLYWYQQILGQGPKLLIQFQNNGVVDDSQLPKDRFSAERLKGVDSTLKIQPAKLEDSAVYLCASSSLSIKGQPQHFGDGTRLSIL.